This TCR beta chain comes out of a study of T cell responses to AZD1222 COVID-19 vaccine. Clones were read by immunoSEQ multiplex PCR, and TCRdb kept only the in-frame ones, dropping some. The table records some 130,000 clones, around 86% of them present only once. On this clone: The antigen remains undetermined.

Study-wide results and limits: Donors skewed white British and female; clonal diversity was possibly underestimated. CD4 TCRs associated with vaccination spanned spike, dominating at 160-218 and 743-854. The number of AZD1222 recipients seropositive at baseline was only five to seven.

The CDR3 runs 12 residues. V was pared by 8 bases and J by 0 bases, with 7 bases between. Germline loops: CDR1 MNHEY, CDR2 SVGAGI. Here the sequenced sample was peripheral blood, taken on day 0 of AZD1222 vaccination. V is TRBV6-5 and J is TRBJ1-2; D remains ambiguous. The sequence was obtained from an adult in good health. The CDR3 DNA reads TGTGCCAGCTTGTGGCCTAACTATGGCTACACCTTC. Translating gives CASLWPNYGYTF.